This entry lists 19 T cell receptor beta chains sequenced from one sample in a study of CD8 T cells in ankylosing spondylitis. Via MiXCR, TCRdb re-called the 5' RACE reads, giving one row per CDR3 protein. The sample holds roughly 180,000 distinct CDR3 sequences; roughly 13% are singletons and the top ten take about 15%. The specimen sequenced was blood, either unsorted or a sorted T cell fraction (not recorded which). The receptor source for this set is a male donor with ankylosing spondylitis or in good health (not recorded which).

This clonotype was detected only a few times. The chain links TRBV5-6 to TRBJ2-2, with TRBD1 matching over 8 bases. Per germline, CDR1 SGHDT and CDR2 YYEEEE. The CDR3 runs 16 residues. Trimming removed 4 bases from V and 1 base from J; junction bases left unmatched: 6. CDR3 nucleotide sequence: TGTGCCAGCAGCGTCCGGACAGGGTTGAACACCGGGGAGCTGTTTTTT. Translating it yields CASSVRTGLNTGELFF.

V usage is TRBV6-5 and J usage is TRBJ2-7, with 13 bases aligning to TRBD2. Germline loops: CDR1 MNHEY, CDR2 SVGAGI. V lost 0 bases to trimming and J lost 3 bases; unmatched junction nucleotides: 2. The CDR3 is 16 residues long. The CDR3 DNA follows: TGTGCCAGCAGTTACTCGAGACTAGCGGGGGGCTACGAGCAGTACTTC. Its protein product is CASSYSRLAGGYEQYF.

This clonotype was detected ten times or more. The chain employs TRBV5-6 and TRBJ1-1; no clear D. The V end lost 4 bases, the J end lost 0 bases, and 7 bases lay between the germline ends. The CDR3 has 13 amino acids. Germline CDR1 and CDR2: SGHDT and YYEEEE. For the CDR3, the DNA is TGTGCCAGCAGCGCCACTATGAACACTGAAGCTTTCTTT. This sequence encodes CASSATMNTEAFF.

The V and J genes are TRBV7-3 and TRBJ2-1; TRBD2 agrees at 12 bases. Germline CDR1 SGHTA, CDR2 FQGTGA. This CDR3 comprises 19 residues. Trimming took 6 bases from V and 2 from J; bases not matched to a gene: 14. The CDR3 loop reads CASSKTSGRASFPYNEQFF. CDR3 nucleotides: TGTGCCAGCAGTAAGACTAGCGGGAGAGCTTCATTTCCCTACAATGAGCAGTTCTTC.

This clonotype was seen repeatedly, ten times or more. The CDR3 loop reads CSAREGRTTFYGYTF. The CDR3 DNA sequence: TGCAGTGCTAGAGAGGGCAGGACAACCTTCTATGGCTACACCTTC. The chain combines TRBV20-1 with TRBJ1-2, with TRBD1 as a possible D gene (5 bases). The CDR3 totals 15 residues. Germline V gene sequence: CDR1 DFQATT, CDR2 SNEGSKA (reference sequence). V lost 0 bases and J 4 bases, leaving 15 bases between the germline ends.

This clonotype was detected only a few times. CDR3 in amino acids: CASSPESILSTDTQYF. The CDR3, as DNA: TGTGCCAGCAGCCCAGAATCAATACTCAGCACAGATACGCAGTATTTT. The chain has TRBV7-8 and TRBJ2-3; no definite D call. The CDR3 covers 16 residues. V lost 5 bases to trimming and J lost 0 bases, with 15 bases between them. Germline V gene sequence: CDR1 SGHVS, CDR2 FQNEAQ.

This clonotype occurred many times. The rearrangement uses TRBV2 and TRBJ2-1; 8 bases match TRBD1. The CDR3 loop spans 13 amino acids. Per germline, CDR1 SNHLY and CDR2 FYNNEI. The V segment lost 6 bases and the J segment 9 bases; nucleotides outside the gene matches: 7. In nucleotides, the CDR3 is TGTGCCAGCAGGGACAGGGTTCTCAGTGAGCAGTTCTTC. It is translated as CASRDRVLSEQFF.

This clonotype showed up many times. The gene calls are TRBV10-3 and TRBJ2-3; 8 bases align to TRBD2. CDR1 is ENHRY, CDR2 SYGVKD, per germline. The trim removed 7 bases at V and 2 bases at J, leaving 20 bases unmatched. The CDR3 spans 19 residues. This chain's CDR3 is CAIIPGPTSAGGFTDTQYF. The DNA of the CDR3 is TGTGCCATCATACCCGGGCCGACTAGCGCTGGTGGATTCACAGATACGCAGTATTTT.

This clonotype was found a few times. The chain is built from TRBV19 and TRBJ2-7; 7 nucleotides match TRBD1. CDR3 length: 13 amino acids. The germline V gene has CDR1 LNHDA and CDR2 SQIVND (reference sequence). V lost 8 bases to trimming and J lost 2 bases; unmatched junction nucleotides: 6. The CDR3 loop reads CASGGQVPYEQYF. CDR3 in DNA: TGTGCCAGTGGTGGACAGGTACCCTACGAGCAGTACTTC.

The rearrangement joins TRBV12-3 or TRBV12-4 to TRBJ2-7; possibly TRBD1 for D (6 bases). The V end lost 3 bases, the J end lost 1 base, and 10 bases lay between the germline ends. The CDR3 extends over 14 amino acids. CDR3 region: CASSFFGQSYEQYF. CDR3 DNA sequence: TGTGCCAGCAGTTTCTTCGGACAGTCCTACGAGCAGTACTTC.

The genes are TRBV9 and TRBJ2-5; 7 nucleotides match TRBD1. CDR3 length equals 14 residues. Unmatched junction bases numbered 6, after V lost 3 bases and J lost 4 bases. Germline-derived CDR1 and CDR2 are SGDLS and YYNGEE. As DNA, the CDR3 is TGTGCCAGCAGCGGACAGGGTCCCCGAGAGACCCAGTACTTC. Amino acid sequence: CASSGQGPRETQYF. The variable domain in full, completed from reference TRBV9 and TRBJ2-5, reads DSGVTQTPKHLITATGQRVTLRCSPRSGDLSVYWYQQSLDQGLQFLIQYYNGEERAKGNILERFSAQQFPDLHSELNLSSLELGDSALYFCASSGQGPRETQYFGPGTRLLVL.

Only a few counts were recorded for this clonotype. This chain joins TRBV29-1 and TRBJ2-7; 8 bases map to TRBD2. Germline V gives CDR1 SQVTM, CDR2 ANQGSEA. The V gene end was trimmed by 6 bases and the J gene end by 0 bases; junction bases not matched to a gene: 4. CDR3 length: 13 residues. The CDR3 DNA follows: TGCAGCGTCCGAGCGGGGGACTCCTACGAGCAGTACTTC. Encoded protein: CSVRAGDSYEQYF.

Ten or more counts support this clonotype. The chain recombines TRBV5-1 with TRBJ1-1; the match to TRBD1 covers 7 bases. With 4 bases clipped from V and 2 bases from J, the junction kept 5 bases outside the gene matches. CDR3 length equals 14 residues. Germline assignment: CDR1 SGHRS and CDR2 YFSETQ. CDR3: CASSRDSLNTEAFF. The CDR3 DNA sequence: TGCGCCAGCAGCCGGGACAGTCTAAACACTGAAGCTTTCTTT. The variable domain in full, completed from reference TRBV5-1 and TRBJ1-1, reads KAGVTQTPRYLIKTRGQQVTLSCSPISGHRSVSWYQQTPGQGLQFLFEYFSETQRNKGNFPGRFSGRQFSNSRSEMNVSTLELGDSALYLCASSRDSLNTEAFFGQGTRLTVV.

This clonotype was seen ten or more times. The chain is built from TRBV11-1 and TRBJ2-1; D tentatively reads TRBD1 or TRBD2 (5 bases each). V shed 5 bases and J shed 0 bases, with 23 bases lying between them. This CDR3 is 19 amino acids long. The germline gives CDR1 SGHAT, CDR2 FQDESV (reference sequence). The CDR3 loop reads CASSREGLNRFYSYNEQFF. The CDR3 DNA reads TGTGCCAGCAGCAGGGAAGGACTTAACAGGTTCTACTCCTACAATGAGCAGTTCTTC.

This chain joins TRBV4-1 and TRBJ2-2, with 14 bases identical to TRBD2. Losses at the gene ends were 2 bases for V and 7 bases for J; bases not matched to a gene: 6. CDR3 length: 17 amino acids. CDR1 is MGHRA and CDR2 is YSYEKL in the germline V gene. The CDR3 region is CASSQREGLAGVGELFF. CDR3 DNA: TGCGCCAGCAGCCAACGGGAGGGACTAGCGGGAGTCGGGGAGCTGTTTTTT.

This clonotype was counted a few times. V is TRBV9 and J is TRBJ2-5; D is possibly TRBD2 (5 bases). V dropped 0 bases and J dropped 5 bases, with 17 bases sitting between them. Per the germline V gene, CDR1 is SGDLS and CDR2 is YYNGEE. CDR3 length: 16 amino acids. The chain's CDR3 is CASSVGGGSAMETQYF. For the CDR3, the DNA is TGTGCCAGCAGCGTAGGAGGCGGGTCGGCCATGGAGACCCAGTACTTC.

The V and J genes are TRBV6-1 and TRBJ1-4, with D unresolved. Germline values: CDR1 MNHNS, CDR2 SASEGT. The V end was cut by 1 base, the J end by 6 bases, with 6 bases between. The CDR3 consists of 13 residues. CDR3 region: CASSEGLHEKLFF. CDR3 nucleotides: TGTGCCAGCAGTGAAGGGCTACATGAAAAACTGTTTTTT.

This clonotype has a count of ten or more. The chain couples TRBV29-1 to TRBJ2-1; D may match TRBD1 or TRBD2 (6 bases each). CDR3 length equals 14 residues. The V gene lost 1 base and the J gene lost 3 bases, with 10 bases spanning the gap. Germline CDR1 reads SQVTM; CDR2 reads ANQGSEA. The CDR3 loop is CSVEGAGHYNEQFF. As DNA, the CDR3 is TGCAGCGTTGAAGGGGCGGGACACTACAATGAGCAGTTCTTC.

The V gene is TRBV12-3 or TRBV12-4, the J gene TRBJ1-5; 10 bases are shared with TRBD1. V lost 6 bases to trimming and J lost 0 bases; unmatched junction nucleotides: 5. This CDR3 spans 16 amino acids. CDR3 coding DNA: TGTGCCAGCAGGCCGGGACAGGGGCTTAGCAATCAGCCCCAGCATTTT. This encodes CASRPGQGLSNQPQHF.